The 31 T cell receptor beta chains reported below all come from one sample, sequenced in a study of cytomegalovirus exposure and HLA in healthy donors. Data came from immunoSEQ multiplex PCR; TCRdb stores just in-frame clones and leaves some out. The sample lists about 310,000 clones, roughly 86% occurring once. The sequencing input was PBMCs. The source is a man in his thirties or forties in good health and CMV-seronegative.

The V and J genes are TRBV4-1 and TRBJ2-7, with a tentative D call TRBD1 (6 bases). The V end lost 5 bases, the J end lost 4 bases, and 15 bases lay between the germline ends. The CDR3 covers 14 residues. From germline, CDR1 is MGHRA and CDR2 YSYEKL. CDR3 DNA sequence: TGCGCCAGCAGCGCCAACACACAGGGATACGAGCAGTACTTC. It yields the protein CASSANTQGYEQYF.

The chain is built from TRBV29-1 and TRBJ2-3; perhaps TRBD2 as D (5 bases). Trimming shortened V by 5 bases and J by 3 bases, and 12 bases separated the two germline ends. The germline V gene has CDR1 SQVTM and CDR2 ANQGSEA. CDR3 length equals 13 residues. DNA for the CDR3: TGCAGCGTTAGGAGGCCCGGGACAGATACGCAGTATTTT. This codes for CSVRRPGTDTQYF.

The rearrangement uses TRBV5-1 and TRBJ2-3; 7 bases fit TRBD1. Germline loops: CDR1 SGHRS, CDR2 YFSETQ. This CDR3 spans 17 amino acids. V dropped 1 base and J dropped 0; count of bases not matched to a gene: 8. This CDR3 is CASSLSAGTASTDTQYF. The CDR3 region has the DNA TGCGCCAGCAGCTTGTCGGCAGGGACAGCTAGCACAGATACGCAGTATTTT.

This clone was counted once. The chain recombines TRBV7-8 with TRBJ1-1; D possibly corresponds to TRBD1 (5 bases). Germline V gives CDR1 SGHVS, CDR2 FQNEAQ. The CDR3 is 14 amino acids. V was trimmed by 5 bases and J by 10 bases, leaving 20 bases between them. CDR3 DNA sequence: TGTGCCAGCAGCCACGGTGGTGACGGGGGGGTAGCTTTCTTT. The encoded protein is CASSHGGDGGVAFF. Looking up the rest from reference TRBV7-8 and TRBJ1-1 gives the full variable domain: GAGVSQSPRYKVAKRGQDVALRCDPISGHVSLFWYQQALGQGPEFLTYFQNEAQLDKSGLPSDRFFAERPEGSVSTLKIQRTQQEDSAVYLCASSHGGDGGVAFFGQGTRLTVV.

Regarding this clone: The same CDR3 can be traced to other DNA sequences in this sample. The V gene is TRBV29-1, the J gene TRBJ2-5; 9 bases line up with TRBD1. J was trimmed by 4 bases and V by 6 bases; bases with no gene match: 6. The CDR3 runs 13 residues. The V gene's germline CDR1 is SQVTM and CDR2 ANQGSEA. The CDR3 region is CSVGGQGGETQYF. CDR3 DNA sequence: TGCAGCGTCGGGGGACAGGGTGGAGAGACCCAGTACTTC.

The rearrangement links TRBV19 to TRBJ1-1; 7 nucleotides agree with TRBD1. V shed 7 bases and J 1 base; nucleotides not matched to a gene: 21. The CDR3 sequence is 19 residues long. Germline loops: CDR1 LNHDA, CDR2 SQIVND (reference sequence). This chain's CDR3 is CASTRPRQGMKVRNTEAFF. The CDR3 DNA is TGTGCCAGTACCCGACCCCGACAGGGTATGAAGGTAAGGAACACTGAAGCTTTCTTT.

V gene TRBV9 combines with J gene TRBJ2-3; 7 bases are a match to TRBD1. V shed 0 bases and J 2 bases; nucleotides not matched to a gene: 9. CDR1 is SGDLS and CDR2 is YYNGEE in the germline V gene. This CDR3 is built from 17 residues. The CDR3 protein is CASSVGGQHKFTDTQYF. CDR3 nucleotides: TGTGCCAGCAGCGTAGGGGGACAGCATAAATTCACAGATACGCAGTATTTT.

The V gene is TRBV11-2, the J gene TRBJ2-1; D might be TRBD1 (6 bases). CDR3 length equals 14 residues. Germline CDR1 reads SGHAT; CDR2 reads FQNNGV. The ends were cut back, 4 bases at V and 6 bases at J, with 13 bases in the middle. The CDR3 is CASSYGQSFNEQFF. In DNA, the CDR3 is TGTGCCAGCAGCTATGGACAGTCTTTCAATGAGCAGTTCTTC.

V usage is TRBV6-1 and J usage is TRBJ2-5; TRBD1 matches at 9 bases. Germline CDR1 MNHNS, CDR2 SASEGT. The length of the CDR3 is 15 residues. V lost 2 bases and J lost 8; bases outside the gene matches: 9. The CDR3 region has the DNA TGTGCCAGCAGTGAAATCATGGGACAGGGTTTAACCCAGTACTTC. Translating it yields CASSEIMGQGLTQYF.

This clone was seen a few times. V and J are TRBV7-9 and TRBJ2-7; 8 nucleotides align to TRBD2. V gave up 5 bases and J gave up 6 bases; unmatched junction bases: 15. The length of the CDR3 is 16 residues. CDR1 SEHNR and CDR2 FQNEAQ come from the germline V gene (reference sequence). CDR3 nucleotides: TGTGCCAGCAGCATACGCGGGGGGACTTTAATTTCCGAGCAGTACTTC. Amino acids: CASSIRGGTLISEQYF.

V and J are TRBV6-5 and TRBJ2-2; D remains ambiguous. This CDR3 region has 14 residues. CDR1 and CDR2 from the germline V gene are MNHEY and SVGAGI. Trimming shortened V by 0 bases and J by 1 base, and 3 bases separated the two germline ends. The CDR3 reads CASSYSQNTGELFF. CDR3 in DNA: TGTGCCAGCAGTTACTCACAGAACACCGGGGAGCTGTTTTTT.

V usage is TRBV2 and J usage is TRBJ1-2; TRBD1 aligns across 7 bases. The J segment lost 5 bases and the V segment lost 3 bases, leaving 6 bases of the junction unmatched. The CDR3 sequence is 14 residues long. Germline V gene lookup returns CDR1 SNHLY and CDR2 FYNNEI. CDR3 amino acids: CASSDLGGAYGYTF. The CDR3 nucleotides read TGTGCCAGCAGTGATCTAGGGGGCGCATATGGCTACACCTTC.

The chain combines TRBV6-1 with TRBJ2-7, with a tentative D call TRBD2 (5 bases). The CDR3 is 12 residues long. Germline V gene data show CDR1 as MNHNS and CDR2 as SASEGT. The germline V and J ends were trimmed by 6 bases and 2 bases, with 8 bases remaining between them. The CDR3 DNA reads as TGTGCCAGCAGGGCCGGGGCCTACGAGCAGTACTTC. As protein: CASRAGAYEQYF.

The chain employs TRBV19 and TRBJ1-5, with 7 bases lining up with TRBD1. Germline-derived CDR1 and CDR2 are LNHDA and SQIVND (reference sequence). V was pared by 6 bases and J by 5 bases, with 7 bases of the junction left unmatched. CDR3 size: 14 residues. CDR3 DNA sequence: TGTGCCAGTAGACAGGTGGGGACAGATCAGCCCCAGCATTTT. Protein sequence: CASRQVGTDQPQHF. Combining the CDR3 with reference TRBV19 and TRBJ1-5 gives the whole variable domain DGGITQSPKYLFRKEGQNVTLSCEQNLNHDAMYWYRQDPGQGLRLIYYSQIVNDFQKGDIAEGYSVSREKKESFPLTVTSAQKNPTAFYLCASRQVGTDQPQHFGDGTRLSIL.

The rearrangement uses TRBV6-6 and TRBJ2-7; the match to TRBD2 covers 9 bases. CDR3 length equals 15 residues. Trimming cost V 2 bases and J 2 bases; bases outside gene matches: 4. Germline values: CDR1 MNHNY, CDR2 SVGAGI (reference sequence). CDR3 sequence: CASSYSPSGAYEQYF. Here the CDR3 DNA reads TGTGCCAGCAGTTACAGCCCTAGCGGGGCCTACGAGCAGTACTTC.

The chain combines TRBV7-8 with TRBJ2-1, with TRBD1 matching over 9 bases. V shed 4 bases and J 4 bases; nucleotides not matched to a gene: 5. The CDR3 runs to 15 residues. Germline V gives CDR1 SGHVS, CDR2 FQNEAQ. CDR3 residues: CASSSGQGVYNEQFF. DNA of the CDR3: TGTGCCAGCAGCTCGGGACAGGGTGTTTACAATGAGCAGTTCTTC. Supplemented by reference TRBV7-8 and TRBJ2-1, the full variable domain reads GAGVSQSPRYKVAKRGQDVALRCDPISGHVSLFWYQQALGQGPEFLTYFQNEAQLDKSGLPSDRFFAERPEGSVSTLKIQRTQQEDSAVYLCASSSGQGVYNEQFFGPGTRLTVL.

Only one count was recorded for this clone. The chain uses TRBV4-1 and TRBJ2-7, with D unresolved. The CDR3 consists of 15 residues. The germline V gene has CDR1 MGHRA and CDR2 YSYEKL. Trimming cost V 4 bases and J 5 bases, with 18 bases left between them. In DNA, the CDR3 is TGCGCCAGCAGCCCAATAGAGGCCTATCGAGACGAGCAGTACTTC. It codes for CASSPIEAYRDEQYF.

J is TRBJ1-1 and V is TRBV6-6; D call uncertain. CDR3 size: 12 residues. V gave up 6 bases and J gave up 0 bases, with 5 bases separating them. CDR1 is MNHNY, CDR2 SVGAGI, per germline (reference sequence). The CDR3 coding sequence is TGTGCCAGCAGGTTCATGAACACTGAAGCTTTCTTT. Residues: CASRFMNTEAFF.

V gene TRBV6-5 combines with J gene TRBJ2-2, with 9 nucleotides matching TRBD2. The CDR3 contains 15 residues. Germline CDR1 reads MNHEY; CDR2 reads SVGAGI. J gave up 1 base and V 5 bases, and 2 bases lay outside the gene matches. CDR3 sequence (DNA): TGTGCCAGCAGTCATAGCGGGGGGAACACCGGGGAGCTGTTTTTT. Residues: CASSHSGGNTGELFF.

This chain joins TRBV5-1 and TRBJ1-3; a weak D match, TRBD1 (6 bases). The ends were cut back, 4 bases at V and 4 bases at J, with 15 bases in the middle. Germline CDR1 SGHRS, CDR2 YFSETQ. The CDR3 is 15 amino acids. CDR3 protein: CASSLSGQPGNTIYF. In DNA, the CDR3 is TGCGCCAGCAGCCTTAGTGGACAGCCAGGAAACACCATATATTTT.

The chain joins TRBV6-5 to TRBJ2-1, with 9 bases fitting TRBD2. Per the germline V gene, CDR1 is MNHEY and CDR2 is SVGAGI. The CDR3 has 15 amino acids. After removal of 5 bases from V and 5 bases from J, the junction contained 7 bases not matched to a gene. For the CDR3, the DNA is TGTGCCAGCAGTACGCCGCGGGGGGGCCACAATGAGCAGTTCTTC. Amino acids: CASSTPRGGHNEQFF.

The chain is built from TRBV7-2 and TRBJ2-2; 8 bases line up with TRBD2. CDR1 and CDR2 (germline): SGHTA, FQGNSA. With V trimmed by 3 bases and J by 3 bases, 3 bases remained unmatched. The CDR3 has 15 amino acids. The CDR3 region is CASSLGSGDTGELFF. The CDR3 nucleotides read TGTGCCAGCAGCTTGGGTAGCGGGGACACCGGGGAGCTGTTTTTT.

The chain combines TRBV4-3 with TRBJ1-1; 8 nucleotides align to TRBD1. This CDR3 comprises 15 residues. Trimming cost V 4 bases and J 1 base; bases outside gene matches: 5. Germline CDR1 and CDR2: LGHNA and YSLEER. CDR3 DNA sequence: TGCGCCAGCAGCCCCTACGGACAGGGGAACACTGAAGCTTTCTTT. Translation gives CASSPYGQGNTEAFF.

The chain employs TRBV9 and TRBJ1-5, with TRBD1 identical over 9 bases. After removal of 3 bases from V and 6 bases from J, the junction contained 7 bases not matched to a gene. Germline lookup yields CDR1 SGDLS and CDR2 YYNGEE. There are 15 residues in the CDR3. The CDR3 spells CASSAGGTGTQPQHF. In DNA, the CDR3 is TGTGCCAGCAGCGCAGGCGGGACAGGGACTCAGCCCCAGCATTTT.

The chain is built from TRBV7-7 and TRBJ1-4; D is unclear. The CDR3 is made up of 13 amino acids. The ends were cut back, 2 bases at V and 7 bases at J, with 8 bases in the middle. Per germline, CDR1 SSHAT and CDR2 FNYEAQ (reference sequence). In DNA form, the CDR3 reads TGTGCCAGCAGCTTAAGTAGGAGTGAAAAACTGTTTTTT. Protein sequence: CASSLSRSEKLFF.

The CDR3 here is CASSQAGGVGEKLFF. CDR3 DNA sequence: TGCGCCAGCAGCCAAGCTGGGGGGGTGGGTGAAAAACTGTTTTTT. V usage is TRBV4-3 and J usage is TRBJ1-4; D possibly corresponds to TRBD1 (5 bases). Germline V CDR1 and CDR2: LGHNA, YSLEER. The CDR3 runs to 15 residues. Trimming left V 1 base short and J 7 bases short, with 13 bases between.

V is TRBV19 and J is TRBJ1-2; TRBD1 might be the D (6 bases). Trimming cost V 1 base and J 2 bases, with 11 bases left between them. This CDR3 contains 15 residues. The V gene's germline CDR1 is LNHDA and CDR2 SQIVND (reference sequence). For the CDR3, the DNA is TGTGCCAGTAGTATAGCGAACAGGGAGAACTATGGCTACACCTTC. Translated, it gives CASSIANRENYGYTF. Supplemented by reference TRBV19 and TRBJ1-2, the full variable domain reads DGGITQSPKYLFRKEGQNVTLSCEQNLNHDAMYWYRQDPGQGLRLIYYSQIVNDFQKGDIAEGYSVSREKKESFPLTVTSAQKNPTAFYLCASSIANRENYGYTFGSGTRLTVV.

The V and J genes are TRBV6-5 and TRBJ1-1; D might be TRBD1 (6 bases). CDR1 and CDR2 (germline): MNHEY, SVGAGI. V lost 10 bases and J 1 base, leaving 13 bases between the germline ends. The CDR3 spans 13 residues. Here the CDR3 reads CATSRTENTEAFF. CDR3 sequence (DNA): TGTGCCACCTCACGGACAGAGAACACTGAAGCTTTCTTT.

V usage is TRBV29-1 and J usage is TRBJ2-3, with D maybe TRBD2 (5 bases). V lost 5 bases and J 1 base, leaving 10 bases between the germline ends. Germline values: CDR1 SQVTM, CDR2 ANQGSEA. CDR3 length equals 13 residues. The DNA of the CDR3 is TGCAGCGTTCAAAGCGGACGCACAGATACGCAGTATTTT. This translates into CSVQSGRTDTQYF.

The chain joins TRBV28 to TRBJ2-7, with D perhaps matching TRBD2 (6 bases). The V end lost 2 bases, the J end lost 2 bases, and 10 bases lay between the germline ends. Germline CDR1 reads MDHEN; CDR2 reads SYDVKM. This CDR3 is built from 14 residues. CDR3 DNA sequence: TGTGCCAGCAGTTTAGGGGGACTTACCTACGAGCAGTACTTC. It specifies CASSLGGLTYEQYF.

The V gene is TRBV7-9, the J gene TRBJ1-6; TRBD1 agrees at 9 bases. Germline lookup yields CDR1 SEHNR and CDR2 FQNEAQ (reference sequence). The trim removed 4 bases at V and 8 bases at J, leaving 6 bases unmatched. The CDR3 runs 15 residues. The CDR3, as DNA: TGTGCCAGCAGCTGGGACAGGGAGATTGATTCACCCCTCCACTTT. Its protein product is CASSWDREIDSPLHF.